This is a list of T cell receptor beta chains from one sample in a study of neurological immune-mediated disorders. Each CDR3 protein is one row after TCRdb ran MiXCR on the 5' RACE reads. This sample has more than 35,000 distinct CDR3 sequences, with under 13% found just once. The sequenced material came from PBMCs. These receptors were taken from a young woman with HTLV-1-associated myelopathy (HAM/TSP). Each CDR3 is given with its conserved first and last residue. Fields, in order: J gene, D gene, clone size, V gene, CDR3 DNA, CDR3 protein. D genes are given only for firm matches. Only part of the rows carry a size: once, few, many, or a class if the clone is expanded.

J gene: TRBJ2-3
D gene: TRBD2
clone size: many
V gene: TRBV5-1
CDR3 DNA: TGCGCCAGCAGCTTGGCCCGAACGGGGGGGCATTCAGATACGCAGTATTTT
CDR3 protein: CASSLARTGGHSDTQYF

J gene: TRBJ1-6
D gene: TRBD1
clone size: many
V gene: TRBV6-6
CDR3 DNA: TGTGCCAGCAGTTCCCCCGACAGGGATAATTCACCCCTCCACTTT
CDR3 protein: CASSSPDRDNSPLHF

J gene: TRBJ2-2
D gene: TRBD2
clone size: many
V gene: TRBV7-2
CDR3 DNA: TGTGCCAGCAGACGATTAGCTAGCGGGGGGGCCTCGACCGGGGAGCTGTTTTTT
CDR3 protein: CASRRLASGGASTGELFF

J gene: TRBJ1-3
D gene: -
clone size: many
V gene: TRBV2
CDR3 DNA: TGTGCCAGCAGTGAAGTTACGATGAGCTCTGGAAACACCATATATTTT
CDR3 protein: CASSEVTMSSGNTIYF

J gene: TRBJ2-3
D gene: -
clone size: many
V gene: TRBV5-1
CDR3 DNA: TGCGCCAGCAGCTTCTCCCGGACCACAGATACGCAGTATTTT
CDR3 protein: CASSFSRTTDTQYF

J gene: TRBJ2-3
D gene: -
clone size: many
V gene: TRBV20-1
CDR3 DNA: TGCAGTGCTAGTGCTCCGCGGGGATTCTCAGATACGCAGTATTTT
CDR3 protein: CSASAPRGFSDTQYF

J gene: TRBJ1-2
D gene: TRBD1
clone size: many
V gene: TRBV6-6
CDR3 DNA: TGTGCCAGCAGCCGCCCAGGGGGCGAGGGTGGCTACACCTTC
CDR3 protein: CASSRPGGEGGYTF

J gene: TRBJ1-2
D gene: -
clone size: many
V gene: TRBV6-1
CDR3 DNA: TGTGCCAGCAGTGAACAGGCCGACTACTATGGCTACACCTTC
CDR3 protein: CASSEQADYYGYTF

J gene: TRBJ2-1
D gene: -
clone size: -
V gene: TRBV12-2
CDR3 DNA: TGTGCAAGTCGCGATAGCGGGGGAGGCTCCTACAATGAGCAGTTCTTC
CDR3 protein: CASRDSGGGSYNEQFF

J gene: TRBJ1-1
D gene: TRBD1
clone size: many
V gene: TRBV27
CDR3 DNA: TGTGCCAGCAGTCTCCGGAGGGGGCGGAACACTGAAGCTTTCTTT
CDR3 protein: CASSLRRGRNTEAFF

J gene: TRBJ2-3
D gene: -
clone size: many
V gene: TRBV19
CDR3 DNA: TGTGCCAGTACCAAGACGTGGAGAGATACGCAGTATTTT
CDR3 protein: CASTKTWRDTQYF

J gene: TRBJ2-2
D gene: -
clone size: many
V gene: TRBV6-5
CDR3 DNA: TGTGCCAGCAGCTCCGGGACTCTGGTGCCCGGGGAGCTGTTTTTT
CDR3 protein: CASSSGTLVPGELFF

J gene: TRBJ2-3
D gene: -
clone size: many
V gene: TRBV5-4
CDR3 DNA: TGTGCCAGCAGCTTGTGGTCGTCAGATACGCAGTATTTT
CDR3 protein: CASSLWSSDTQYF

J gene: TRBJ2-1
D gene: -
clone size: many
V gene: TRBV29-1
CDR3 DNA: TGCAGCGTCGACTCGGGGAGGTTGATTTACAATGAGCAGTTCTTC
CDR3 protein: CSVDSGRLIYNEQFF

J gene: TRBJ1-4
D gene: -
clone size: few
V gene: TRBV30
CDR3 DNA: TGTGCCTGGAGTCTGCGCGGTGAAAAACTGTTTTTT
CDR3 protein: CAWSLRGEKLFF

J gene: TRBJ1-1
D gene: -
clone size: many
V gene: TRBV5-1
CDR3 DNA: TGCGCCAGCAGCTCCAGGGACATGAACACTGAAGCTTTCTTT
CDR3 protein: CASSSRDMNTEAFF

J gene: TRBJ2-2
D gene: -
clone size: many
V gene: TRBV29-1
CDR3 DNA: TGCAGCCTGACAGACTCCACCGGGGAGCTGTTTTTT
CDR3 protein: CSLTDSTGELFF

J gene: TRBJ2-2
D gene: TRBD2
clone size: many
V gene: TRBV20-1
CDR3 DNA: TGCAGTGCTCATAGCGGGGGAGCGACCGGGGAGCTGTTTTTT
CDR3 protein: CSAHSGGATGELFF